The present entry profiles one T cell receptor beta chain with its context. This specimen comes from a study of blood T cell repertoires in COVID-19. Study as a whole: There were acute and convalescent COVID-19 samples, and they came from the United States, Italy and Spain. PBMCs, B-cell-depleted T cells, or T cells provided the cDNA or gDNA that made up the material.

This CDR3 comprises 15 residues. CDR1 is MNHEY, CDR2 SVGAGI, per germline. V lost 7 bases to trimming and J lost 6 bases; unmatched junction nucleotides: 9. Original data processing: From reference gene primer amplification, estimates of nucleated cell counts were derived. Only in-frame clones appear in the TCRdb table, and some are missing; sequencing was by immunoSEQ multiplex PCR. Clone size and V and J calls were adopted from that table, with D and trimming inferred from the DNA. The sample holds approximately 50,000 clones, 90% seen once. The sequence derives from a man aged 35-49 years with acute or convalescent COVID-19. Material: peripheral blood. V and J are TRBV6-5 and TRBJ1-5; TRBD1 matches 10 bases. The CDR3 nucleotides are TGTGCCAGCACTAAGGACAGGGGGATGGGTCAGCCCCAGCATTTT. Protein product: CASTKDRGMGQPQHF.